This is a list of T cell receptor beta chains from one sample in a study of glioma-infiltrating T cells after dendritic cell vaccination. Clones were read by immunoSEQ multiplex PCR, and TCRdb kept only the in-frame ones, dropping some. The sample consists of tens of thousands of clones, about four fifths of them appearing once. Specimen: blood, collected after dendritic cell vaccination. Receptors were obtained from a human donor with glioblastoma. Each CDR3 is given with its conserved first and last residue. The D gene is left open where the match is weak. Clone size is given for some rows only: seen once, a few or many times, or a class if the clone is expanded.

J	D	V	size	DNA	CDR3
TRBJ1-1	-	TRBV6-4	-	TGTGCCAGCAGTGTCTCATTCGGGGGAGTAGCTTTCTTT	CASSVSFGGVAFF
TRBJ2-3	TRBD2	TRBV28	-	TGTGCCAGCAGTACGGCGGGGGTTAGCACAGATACGCAGTATTTT	CASSTAGVSTDTQYF
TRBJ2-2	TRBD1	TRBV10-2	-	TGCGCCAGCATTTCCCCCAACCCCGGGACAGGGGGTCGGGAAGGTGCCGGGGAGCTGTTTTTT	CASISPNPGTGGREGAGELFF
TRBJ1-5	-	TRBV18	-	TGTGCCAGCTCACCTACTCCAGGGCAGGGGCAGCCCCAGCATTTT	CASSPTPGQGQPQHF
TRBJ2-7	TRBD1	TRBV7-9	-	TGTGCCAGCAGCTGGGGGACAGGGGAAGCCTACGAGCAGTACTTC	CASSWGTGEAYEQYF
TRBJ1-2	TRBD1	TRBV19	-	TGTGCCAGTAGTACCCAAATGACAGGGGCCCTTAACTATGGCTACACCTTC	CASSTQMTGALNYGYTF
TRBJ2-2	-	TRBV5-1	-	TGCGCCAGCAGCTTGGGAGGCCGAGACGGGGAGCTGTTTTTT	CASSLGGRDGELFF
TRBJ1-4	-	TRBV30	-	TGTGCCGGAGACAGGTCCGTCACGGGGAAACTGTTTTTT	CAGDRSVTGKLFF
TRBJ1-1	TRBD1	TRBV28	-	TGTGCCAGCAGTCGACAGGGGGCGATGAACACTGAAGCTTTCTTT	CASSRQGAMNTEAFF
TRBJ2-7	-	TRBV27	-	TGTGCCAGCACCAGCCGGGGGACCTACGAGCAGTACTTC	CASTSRGTYEQYF
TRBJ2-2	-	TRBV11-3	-	TGTGCCAGCAGCTTATATGGTAGGAACACCGGGGAGCTGTTTTTT	CASSLYGRNTGELFF
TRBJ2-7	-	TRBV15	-	TGTGCCACCAGCAGAGATGAAGACCGGCTGAGGGTACAGTACTTC	CATSRDEDRLRVQYF
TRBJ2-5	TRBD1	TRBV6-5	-	TGTGCCAGCAGAAGGACAGGGGGAGAGACCCAGTACTTC	CASRRTGGETQYF
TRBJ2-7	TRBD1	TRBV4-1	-	TGCGCCAGCAGCCAGAGCCCGGGACAGGCCTACGAGCAGTACTTC	CASSQSPGQAYEQYF
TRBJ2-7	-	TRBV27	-	TGTGCCAGCAGATCCGGAGGCTACGAGCAGTACTTC	CASRSGGYEQYF
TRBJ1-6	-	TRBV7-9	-	TGTGCCAGCAGCGAGATCACAGGGCTTAATTCACCCCTCCACTTT	CASSEITGLNSPLHF
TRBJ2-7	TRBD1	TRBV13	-	TGTGCCAGCAGCTTAGGCGGGACAGGGTCGAACGAGCAGTACTTC	CASSLGGTGSNEQYF
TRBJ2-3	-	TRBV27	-	TGTGCCAGCAGTTTAACCCCCCAGGGTGAGAATACGCAGTATTTT	CASSLTPQGENTQYF
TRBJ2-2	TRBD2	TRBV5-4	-	TGTGCCAGCAGCAGGACTAGCGGGGTAGGGGAGCTGTTTTTT	CASSRTSGVGELFF
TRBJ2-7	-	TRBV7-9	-	TGTGCCAGCAGCTCTCGCCCCGGGACAACCTACGAGCAGTACTTC	CASSSRPGTTYEQYF
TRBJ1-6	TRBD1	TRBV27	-	TGTGCCAGCAAGCCGGGACAGGGAATCCGGTCCTATAATTCACCCCTCCACTTT	CASKPGQGIRSYNSPLHF
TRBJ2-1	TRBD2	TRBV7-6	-	TGTGCCAGCAGTCTTAGCGGGGGAATCAATGAGCAGTTCTTC	CASSLSGGINEQFF
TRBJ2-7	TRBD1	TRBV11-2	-	TGTGCCAGCAGCGGAGGGACAGGGGGCTTATACGAGCAGTACTTC	CASSGGTGGLYEQYF
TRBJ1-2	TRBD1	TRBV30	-	TGTGCCTGGAGTTCAACAGGGGACCGGTATGGCTACACCTTC	CAWSSTGDRYGYTF
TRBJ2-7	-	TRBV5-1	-	TGCGCCAGCAGCTTGTTAGACAACTACGAGCAGTACTTC	CASSLLDNYEQYF
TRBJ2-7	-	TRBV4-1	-	TGCGCCAGCAGCCAAACTCATCTCTCCTACGAGCAGTACTTC	CASSQTHLSYEQYF
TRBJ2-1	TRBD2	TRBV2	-	TGTGCCAGCAGTGAAGTGACTAGCGGCAACAATGAGCAGTTCTTC	CASSEVTSGNNEQFF
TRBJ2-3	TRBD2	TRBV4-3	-	TGCGCCAGCAGCCCCGGGACTAGCGGCACAGATACGCAGTATTTT	CASSPGTSGTDTQYF
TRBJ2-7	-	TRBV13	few	TGTGCCAGCAGTGAAGACAACTCCTACGAGCAGTACTTC	CASSEDNSYEQYF
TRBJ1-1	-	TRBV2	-	TGTGCCAGCAGTGCAACTCAGGGATACACTGAAGCTTTCTTT	CASSATQGYTEAFF
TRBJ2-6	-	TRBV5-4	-	TGTGCCAGCACCCTAGACAGCTCCTCTGGGGCCAACGTCCTGACTTTC	CASTLDSSSGANVLTF
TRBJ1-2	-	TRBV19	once	TGTGCCACGAATTCTCAGTATGGCTACACCTTC	CATNSQYGYTF